One sample yielded the 28 T cell receptor beta chains listed below, sequenced in a study of low-dose radiotherapy and immunotherapy resistance in tumors. First-strand cDNA relied on TRAV- and TRBV-specific primers spanning alpha and beta chains. TCRs were put through approximately 21 PCR cycles of amplification with Phusion. A constant-region primer and the V-primer adapter served as the primer pair. One entry per CDR3 protein, called by TCRdb with MiXCR from the reads. The sample contains some 60,000 distinct CDR3 sequences, around 27% of which appear only once. Time point reported: before trial treatment. This specimen consisted of PBMCs, obtained before treatment. These TCRs come from a male donor with rectosigmoid adenocarcinoma.

This clonotype showed up many times. This chain uses TRBV24-1 with TRBJ2-7; D unclear. The CDR3 totals 13 residues. V was pared by 5 bases and J by 7 bases, with 14 bases between. Germline CDR1 and CDR2: KGHDR and SFDVKD. For the CDR3, the DNA is TGTGCCACCAGTGCTCAGGAGAGCAGTGAGCAGTACTTC. It specifies CATSAQESSEQYF.

This clonotype has at least ten counts. The rearrangement links TRBV19 to TRBJ2-3; D gene uncertain. Germline-derived CDR1 and CDR2 are LNHDA and SQIVND (reference sequence). V lost 5 bases, J lost 3 bases, and 18 bases lay in between. The CDR3 loop spans 16 amino acids. CDR3: CASSPVHRRATDTQYF. CDR3 sequence (DNA): TGTGCCAGTAGTCCCGTACACAGAAGAGCAACAGATACGCAGTATTTT.

This clonotype was recorded a few times. V and J are TRBV29-1 and TRBJ1-1, with a weak D call TRBD1 (5 bases). Trimming left V 2 bases short and J 7 bases short, with 17 bases between. The CDR3 has 14 residues. The germline gives CDR1 SQVTM, CDR2 ANQGSEA. CDR3 residues: CSVERQGLSNEAFF. The CDR3 region has the DNA TGCAGCGTTGAAAGGCAGGGACTCTCGAATGAAGCTTTCTTT.

In this sample, this clonotype turned up many times. The rearrangement links TRBV16 to TRBJ2-1; tentatively, D is TRBD2 (6 bases). The V gene's germline CDR1 is KGHSY and CDR2 FQNENV. This CDR3 contains 15 residues. The V end was cut by 5 bases, the J end by 6 bases, with 17 bases between. The CDR3 region has the DNA TGTGCCAGCAGCGGGCGGGGAAGTCTGGGCAATGAGCAGTTCTTC. It codes for CASSGRGSLGNEQFF.

This clonotype was observed many times. V and J are TRBV29-1 and TRBJ2-2; no firm D call. Germline assignment: CDR1 SQVTM and CDR2 ANQGSEA. V gave up 7 bases and J gave up 8 bases, with 8 bases separating them. The CDR3 consists of 10 residues. For the CDR3, the DNA is TGCAGCGCGGATGAAGGGGAGCTGTTTTTT. It encodes CSADEGELFF.

The table lists this clonotype with many counts. V usage is TRBV4-1 and J usage is TRBJ2-2, with D possibly matching TRBD1 (5 bases). With 4 bases removed from V and 5 bases from J, the gap between germline ends came to 8 bases. The CDR3 contains 13 residues. The germline V gene has CDR1 MGHRA and CDR2 YSYEKL. The CDR3 sequence: CASSPTETGELFF. CDR3 DNA: TGCGCCAGCAGCCCGACAGAAACCGGGGAGCTGTTTTTT.

There are many counts of this clonotype. The rearrangement links TRBV5-8 to TRBJ1-4; 9 positions agree with TRBD1. V shed 4 bases, J shed 6 bases, and the junction held 4 bases outside the gene matches. Germline lookup yields CDR1 SGHTS and CDR2 YDEGEE. The CDR3 is made up of 14 amino acids. CDR3 DNA: TGTGCCAGCAGCCGGGGACAGGGTGATGAAAAACTGTTTTTT. Protein product: CASSRGQGDEKLFF.

This clonotype showed up just a few times. The chain uses TRBV7-2 and TRBJ2-7; 12 positions agree with TRBD1. Germline loops: CDR1 SGHTA, CDR2 FQGNSA. This CDR3 has 16 amino acids. J was trimmed by 7 bases and V by 0 bases; bases with no gene match: 7. The CDR3 nucleotides read TGTGCCAGCAGCTTAGCGTCTGGGACAGGGGGCGGGGAGCAGTACTTC. Translation gives CASSLASGTGGGEQYF.

This clonotype was counted many times. The chain couples TRBV5-4 to TRBJ1-1, with D perhaps matching TRBD1 (5 bases). The CDR3 contains 13 residues. V was shortened by 5 bases and J by 6 bases, with 14 bases between the two germline ends. CDR1 SGHNT and CDR2 YYREEE come from the germline V gene (reference sequence). The CDR3 spells CASSRDRDSEAFF. DNA of the CDR3: TGTGCCAGCAGTCGTGACCGGGACTCTGAAGCTTTCTTT.

The J gene is TRBJ1-1, the V gene TRBV18; perhaps TRBD1 as D (5 bases). CDR3 length: 14 amino acids. V lost 1 base, J lost 4 bases, and 10 bases lay in between. The germline V gene has CDR1 KGHSH and CDR2 LQKENI. In DNA, the CDR3 is TGTGCCAGCTCACCACAGGGGACGTTCACTGAAGCTTTCTTT. Translated, it gives CASSPQGTFTEAFF.

This clonotype has more than one count but fewer than ten. V usage is TRBV11-2 and J usage is TRBJ2-7, with TRBD1 matching over 11 bases. The V segment lost 1 base and the J segment 13 bases; nucleotides outside the gene matches: 9. Germline loops: CDR1 SGHAT, CDR2 FQNNGV. The CDR3 length is 14 residues. The CDR3 protein is CASSLGTGGGIGYF. CDR3 in DNA: TGTGCCAGCAGCTTAGGGACAGGGGGCGGTATTGGTTACTTC.

The sample holds many counts of this clonotype. This chain links TRBV5-3 with TRBJ1-2; TRBD1 matches 8 bases. TRBV5-3 is an ORF for which the function is uncertain. With V trimmed by 8 bases and J by 8 bases, 11 bases remained unmatched. The CDR3 loop spans 13 amino acids. The CDR3 sequence is CASSPDRVLGYTF. The CDR3 bases are TGTGCCAGCAGCCCGGACAGGGTGCTCGGCTACACCTTC.

Turning to this clonotype: A far larger clone is one nucleotide away, so this likely arose from a read error. The chain has TRBV7-6 and TRBJ1-6; D is unresolved. Per the germline V gene, CDR1 is SGHVS and CDR2 is FNYEAQ. The CDR3 runs to 18 residues. V was shortened by 10 bases and J by 8 bases, with 30 bases between the two germline ends. CDR3 in DNA: TGTGCCATCACAGAACGTAGCATAAGACGTCCGACGGATTCACCCCTCCACTTT. It specifies CAITERSIRRPTDSPLHF.

The chain has TRBV3-1 and TRBJ2-5, with D tentatively TRBD2 (6 bases). Germline CDR1 is LGHDT and CDR2 is YNNKEL (reference sequence). The CDR3 is made up of 13 amino acids. Trimming left V 6 bases short and J 7 bases short, with 15 bases between. For the CDR3, the DNA is TGTGCCAGCAGTCTAGCAAGGGAGGCGACCCAGTACTTC. This gives the protein CASSLAREATQYF.

V gene TRBV5-1 combines with J gene TRBJ2-7; TRBD2 agrees at 8 bases. This CDR3 is built from 17 residues. V was clipped by 0 bases and J by 3 bases; unmatched bases: 11. Germline V gene sequence: CDR1 SGHRS, CDR2 YFSETQ. This CDR3 reads CASSLGQSGGGHYEQYF. The CDR3 DNA sequence: TGCGCCAGCAGCTTGGGACAAAGCGGGGGAGGTCACTACGAGCAGTACTTC.

The chain combines TRBV6-1 with TRBJ2-7; 13 bases align to TRBD2. Germline V lookup: CDR1 MNHNS, CDR2 SASEGT. This CDR3 region has 15 residues. With V trimmed by 4 bases and J by 2 bases, 2 bases remained unmatched. CDR3 DNA sequence: TGTGCCAGCAGTGGACTAGCGGGAGGTCCCTACGAGCAGTACTTC. Encoded protein: CASSGLAGGPYEQYF.

In this sample, this clonotype turned up many times. V and J are TRBV7-9 and TRBJ2-1, with D possibly being TRBD1 (6 bases). In germline, CDR1 is SEHNR, CDR2 FQNEAQ (reference sequence). The length of the CDR3 is 14 residues. Trimming pared 5 bases from V and 2 bases from J, leaving 10 bases between. The CDR3 reads CASSPRDTYNEQFF. The CDR3, as DNA: TGTGCCAGCAGCCCCCGGGACACCTACAATGAGCAGTTCTTC.

This clonotype was seen at least ten times. The J gene is TRBJ1-5, the V gene TRBV20-1; D possibly corresponds to TRBD1 (6 bases). Germline-derived CDR1 and CDR2 are DFQATT and SNEGSKA (reference sequence). CDR3 length: 14 amino acids. The ends were cut back, 6 bases at V and 5 bases at J, with 17 bases in the middle. CDR3 loop: CSARTRDTHQPQHF. The CDR3 DNA reads as TGCAGTGCCAGGACCCGGGACACCCATCAGCCCCAGCATTTT.

In this sample, this clonotype turned up many times. This chain joins TRBV11-2 and TRBJ1-6; TRBD1 is a possible D gene (5 bases). Per germline, CDR1 SGHAT and CDR2 FQNNGV. The CDR3 is 16 residues long. Trimming stripped 7 bases from V and 8 bases from J, with 21 bases between. The CDR3 reads CASTSKAGASDSPLHF. In DNA form, the CDR3 reads TGTGCCAGCACTTCAAAAGCCGGGGCGTCGGATTCACCCCTCCACTTT. Full variable domain (remainder filled in from reference TRBV11-2 and TRBJ1-6): EAGVAQSPRYKIIEKRQSVAFWCNPISGHATLYWYQQILGQGPKLLIQFQNNGVVDDSQLPKDRFSAERLKGVDSTLKIQPAKLEDSAVYLCASTSKAGASDSPLHFGNGTRLTVT.

This clonotype appeared once. This likely came from a read error, as a far larger clone is one base away. The V gene is TRBV2, the J gene TRBJ2-1; D unresolved. V was shortened by 6 bases and J by 13 bases, with 25 bases between the two germline ends. Germline V gene sequence: CDR1 SNHLY, CDR2 FYNNEI. This CDR3 spans 15 amino acids. The CDR3 nucleotides are TGTGCCAGCAGCCCAAAGGGCCCCGCCAAAAACATTCAGTTCTTC. Translated, it gives CASSPKGPAKNIQFF.

This clonotype was seen repeatedly, ten times or more. The CDR3 loop is CASSQDGAGGNYGYTF. The CDR3 nucleotides read TGTGCCAGCAGCCAAGATGGGGCAGGGGGGAACTATGGCTACACCTTC. This chain connects TRBV4-2 to TRBJ1-2; 7 bases line up with TRBD1. The CDR3 extends over 16 amino acids. With V trimmed by 0 bases and J by 2 bases, 6 bases remained unmatched. Germline V gene data show CDR1 as LGHNA and CDR2 as YNFKEQ.

This sequence joins TRBV28 and TRBJ2-7, with 9 bases fitting TRBD2. Germline V gives CDR1 MDHEN, CDR2 SYDVKM. The CDR3 sequence is 14 residues long. Trimming cost V 5 bases and J 6 bases; bases outside gene matches: 8. CDR3 coding DNA: TGTGCCAGCAGTCCCGGACTAGCGATTACCGAGCAGTACTTC. Protein: CASSPGLAITEQYF.

This clonotype was seen many times. The rearrangement links TRBV5-1 to TRBJ2-2, with 10 bases that match TRBD1. V shed 2 bases, J shed 3 bases, and the junction held 1 base outside the gene matches. CDR1 SGHRS and CDR2 YFSETQ come from the germline V gene. The CDR3 runs 15 residues. The CDR3 nucleotides are TGCGCCAGCAGCTTAGGGACAGGGGACACCGGGGAGCTGTTTTTT. Translating it yields CASSLGTGDTGELFF. Combining the CDR3 with reference TRBV5-1 and TRBJ2-2 gives the whole variable domain KAGVTQTPRYLIKTRGQQVTLSCSPISGHRSVSWYQQTPGQGLQFLFEYFSETQRNKGNFPGRFSGRQFSNSRSEMNVSTLELGDSALYLCASSLGTGDTGELFFGEGSRLTVL.

The table lists this clonotype with many counts. This chain uses TRBV19 with TRBJ2-1, with 9 bases aligning to TRBD2. Germline assignment: CDR1 LNHDA and CDR2 SQIVND (reference sequence). Trimming cost V 5 bases and J 5 bases; bases outside gene matches: 10. There are 16 residues in the CDR3. The CDR3 nucleotides are TGTGCCAGTAGTTCAGCTCTAGCGGGGAGACACAATGAGCAGTTCTTC. Translated: CASSSALAGRHNEQFF.

This clonotype occurred many times. V is TRBV7-9 and J is TRBJ2-3, with a tentative D call TRBD2 (6 bases). Trimming stripped 5 bases from V and 4 bases from J, with 10 bases between. This CDR3 has 13 residues. Germline V gene data show CDR1 as SEHNR and CDR2 as FQNEAQ (reference sequence). The CDR3 coding sequence is TGTGCCAGCAGCCTACCGGGGGCAGATACGCAGTATTTT. Translated: CASSLPGADTQYF.

This clonotype was seen only a few times. A far larger clone differs by one base, so this is likely a read error. CDR3 protein: CASSLGGSGSYNEQYF. The CDR3 bases are TGTGCCAGCAGTTTAGGGGGGTCGGGCTCCTACAATGAGCAGTACTTC. This chain links TRBV12-3 or TRBV12-4 with TRBJ2-4; D may correspond to TRBD1 or TRBD2 (5 bases each). The CDR3 consists of 16 residues. The ends were cut back, 1 base at V and 13 bases at J, with 23 bases in the middle.

CDR3 bases: TGCGCCAGCAGCTTGGCCCAGACCTCGCTTGAAGCTTTCTTT. Its translation: CASSLAQTSLEAFF. The J gene is TRBJ1-1, the V gene TRBV5-1, with D unresolved. This CDR3 has 14 amino acids. The germline V and J ends were trimmed by 0 bases and 7 bases, with 13 bases remaining between them. The V gene's germline CDR1 is SGHRS and CDR2 YFSETQ.

In its sample, this clonotype was seen many times. V and J are TRBV6-4 and TRBJ2-1; TRBD2 matches at 12 bases. With V trimmed by 2 bases and J by 7 bases, 0 bases remained unmatched. The germline V gene encodes CDR1 MRHNA and CDR2 SNTAGT. This CDR3 contains 14 residues. The CDR3 reads CASSDGTSGNEQFF. The CDR3 coding sequence is TGTGCCAGCAGTGACGGGACTAGCGGGAATGAGCAGTTCTTC.